The 8 T cell receptor beta chains reported below all come from one sample, sequenced in a study of blood T cell repertoires in COVID-19. The table came from immunoSEQ multiplex PCR; TCRdb's copy has only in-frame clones and leaves some out. The table includes fewer than 700,000 clones, about 88% detected once. The sample comprised peripheral blood. The receptors were gathered from a woman aged 45-59 years with COVID-19, enrolled during active disease.

The J gene is TRBJ1-1, the V gene TRBV23-1; TRBD1 matches 8 bases. Being an ORF, TRBV23-1 has a function that is uncertain. The CDR3 is made up of 11 amino acids. V shed 8 bases, J shed 11 bases, and the junction held 7 bases outside the gene matches. The CDR3 DNA follows: TGCGCCAGCGACAGGGGATTCGATGCTTTCTTT. It is translated as CASDRGFDAFF.

The CDR3 here is CATSDQYRGGYTF. In DNA, the CDR3 is TGTGCCACCAGTGACCAATACAGGGGTGGCTACACCTTC. The gene calls are TRBV24-1 and TRBJ1-2, with TRBD1 matching 7 bases. Germline loops: CDR1 KGHDR, CDR2 SFDVKD. This CDR3 has 13 amino acids. The junction had 5 bases not matched to a gene; V was cut back by 4 bases and J by 7 bases.

V gene TRBV27 combines with J gene TRBJ1-6; D gene unclear. Per the germline V gene, CDR1 is MNHEY and CDR2 is SMNVEV (reference sequence). This CDR3 is 14 amino acids long. The germline V and J ends were trimmed by 3 bases and 10 bases, with 13 bases remaining between them. The CDR3 loop is CASSFATDWSPLHF. CDR3 in DNA: TGTGCCAGCAGTTTCGCCACGGACTGGTCACCCCTCCACTTT.

A word on this clone: The same CDR3 also results from other DNA sequences found in this sample. The J gene is TRBJ2-5, the V gene TRBV2, with D tentatively TRBD1 (6 bases). The CDR3 is 12 residues long. V was cut by 6 bases and J by 4 bases, with 9 bases left in between. From germline, CDR1 is SNHLY and CDR2 FYNNEI. CDR3: CASSTRGETQYF. DNA for the CDR3: TGTGCCAGCAGCACCAGGGGAGAGACCCAGTACTTC.

The chain uses TRBV7-2 and TRBJ2-3, with D unclear. The CDR3 totals 14 residues. V lost 4 bases, J lost 4 bases, and 12 bases lay in between. CDR1 SGHTA and CDR2 FQGNSA come from the germline V gene. The CDR3 region is CASSYLSVSDTQYF. The CDR3 coding sequence is TGTGCCAGCAGCTACCTCTCAGTGTCAGATACGCAGTATTTT. The whole variable domain, filled in from reference TRBV7-2 and TRBJ2-3, reads GAGVSQSPSNKVTEKGKDVELRCDPISGHTALYWYRQSLGQGLEFLIYFQGNSAPDKSGLPSDRFSAERTGGSVSTLTIQRTQQEDSAVYLCASSYLSVSDTQYFGPGTRLTVL.

The chain joins TRBV2 to TRBJ2-3; 10 positions agree with TRBD2. V was clipped by 7 bases and J by 8 bases; unmatched bases: 24. CDR3 size: 19 residues. Germline-derived CDR1 and CDR2 are SNHLY and FYNNEI. Here the CDR3 DNA reads TGTGCCAGCATCGAGGATTTTCCCTTGGGGAGCGGGGGGGGAGGTACGCAGTATTTT. Translated, it gives CASIEDFPLGSGGGGTQYF. The full variable domain, with the rest looked up from reference TRBV2 and TRBJ2-3, is EPEVTQTPSHQVTQMGQEVILRCVPISNHLYFYWYRQILGQKVEFLVSFYNNEISEKSEIFDDQFSVERPDGSNFTLKIRSTKLEDSAMYFCASIEDFPLGSGGGGTQYFGPGTRLTVL.

The rearrangement joins TRBV6-5 to TRBJ1-6, with D possibly TRBD1 on 6 matching bases. CDR3 size: 16 residues. V was pared by 0 bases and J by 10 bases, with 16 bases between. In germline, CDR1 is MNHEY, CDR2 SVGAGI. The CDR3 region is CASSYSTGGPRSPLHF. DNA for the CDR3: TGTGCCAGCAGTTACTCGACTGGGGGCCCCCGGTCACCCCTCCACTTT.

V usage is TRBV14 and J usage is TRBJ2-3; 9 nucleotides match TRBD2. Germline V gene sequence: CDR1 SGHDN, CDR2 FVKESK. The V segment lost 4 bases and the J segment 0 bases; nucleotides outside the gene matches: 5. The CDR3 totals 16 residues. In nucleotides, the CDR3 is TGTGCCAGCAGCCCCAGACTAGCGGCGAGCACAGATACGCAGTATTTT. Translating it yields CASSPRLAASTDTQYF.